This T cell receptor beta chain comes out of a study of technical replicates of blood from a handful of donors. CDR1 is SNHLY, CDR2 FYNNEI, per germline. The CDR3 is made up of 13 amino acids. Profiling relied on immunoSEQ multiplex PCR, and the TCRdb table lists in-frame clones only, not all of them. The data show over 30,000 clones, more than 90% seen once. Worth noting for this clone: The germline gene is not matched at one end of the junction; a read error may be the cause.

V is TRBV2 and J is TRBJ2-7, with 9 bases aligning to TRBD1. Sequencing input: PBMCs. This TCR came from a human donor in good health. Some clones in this sample may be carry-over from other donors' samples. This chain's CDR3 is CASSAQTVGGTGF. The CDR3 region has the DNA TGTGCCAGCAGTGCCCAAACCGTGGGGGGGACAGGGTTC. Full variable domain (rest looked up from reference TRBV2 and TRBJ2-7): EPEVTQTPSHQVTQMGQEVILRCVPISNHLYFYWYRQILGQKVEFLVSFYNNEISEKSEIFDDQFSVERPDGSNFTLKIRSTKLEDSAMYFCASSAQTVGGTGFGPGTRLTVT.